A few counts support the clone carrying this T cell receptor beta chain. Its antigen remains unknown. These data originate in a study of identical twins. TCRdb itself ran the 5' RACE reads through MiXCR, one entry per CDR3 protein. The table includes about 900,000 distinct CDR3 sequences, 9% to 15% detected once. Study-wide findings and caveats: Out-of-frame alpha sequences shared between twins exhibited an excess of low generation probability.

The same data also contributed to another study, on yellow fever vaccine responses in identical twins.

This receptor was identified in a woman aged 18-29 years in good health. Sample: PBMCs.

The CDR3 DNA sequence: TGCGCCAGCAGCCACCCCCAGGGACTAGCGGGACATGAGCAGTTCTTC. Encoded protein: CASSHPQGLAGHEQFF. The chain employs TRBV4-1 and TRBJ2-1; 13 nucleotides align to TRBD2. Losses at the gene ends were 3 bases for V and 8 bases for J; bases not matched to a gene: 7. The CDR3 extends over 16 amino acids. Per the germline V gene, CDR1 is MGHRA and CDR2 is YSYEKL.